This TCR beta chain was captured by sequencing in a study of CD8 T cells in ankylosing spondylitis. The CDR3 is made up of 19 amino acids. Germline CDR1 KGHDR, CDR2 SFDVKD. The V end was cut by 4 bases, the J end by 0 bases, with 21 bases between. Findings and caveats of the study: Blood from ankylosing spondylitis patients appeared to carry a characteristic roughly eight-variant TCR beta motif.

This clonotype appeared a few times. Its antigen is currently unknown. One entry per CDR3 protein results from TCRdb running MiXCR on the 5' RACE reads. The sample carries 750,000 to 850,000 distinct CDR3 sequences, around 11% recorded once. The TCR comes from a male donor with ankylosing spondylitis. The genes are TRBV24-1 and TRBJ2-1, with no clear D. Sequences were obtained from blood, either unsorted or a sorted T cell fraction (not recorded which). The CDR3 sequence: CATSDPAPPGPSSYNEQFF. In DNA, the CDR3 is TGTGCCACCAGTGACCCTGCCCCTCCGGGCCCGAGCTCCTACAATGAGCAGTTCTTC.